This T cell receptor beta chain was captured by sequencing in a study of Graves' ophthalmopathy and Graves' hyperthyroidism. This clonotype appeared many times. RNA transcripts were the template, and TCR beta CDR3 regions were amplified from them. Second-round multiplex PCR followed a first-round RT-PCR using HTBI primers. TCRdb re-derived calls from the multiplex PCR reads in MiXCR, one entry per CDR3 protein. This sample has 600,000 to 700,000 distinct CDR3 sequences, with about 41% found just once. The V segment lost 1 base and the J segment 5 bases; nucleotides outside the gene matches: 9. The CDR3 runs to 16 residues. The germline CDR1 and CDR2 sequences are SGHDN and FVKESK.

Material for sequencing was peripheral blood. The sequence was obtained from an adult man with Graves' ophthalmopathy. The chain links TRBV14 to TRBJ2-5, with 8 bases aligning to TRBD2. CDR3 sequence: CASSQARGGRRETQYF. The CDR3 coding sequence is TGTGCCAGCAGCCAAGCTCGAGGCGGGAGGCGCGAGACCCAGTACTTC.